The 14 T cell receptor beta chains below come from one sample, sequenced in a study of shared clonotypes between healthy human individuals. Produced via immunoSEQ multiplex PCR; TCRdb's table is partial and in-frame only. The sample carries over 2 million clones, roughly 90% recorded once. The specimen was naive CD4+ T cells from PBMCs. This sample's subset: CD45RA+ positively selected. These receptors all come from a man in his late teens or twenties in good health. Some clones in this sample may be carry-over from other donors' samples.

This rearrangement joins TRBV6-6 to TRBJ2-7; weak D call: TRBD2 (6 bases). Germline assignment: CDR1 MNHNY and CDR2 SVGAGI (reference sequence). V lost 2 bases, J lost 2 bases, and 13 bases lay in between. The CDR3 is 15 residues long. In DNA, the CDR3 is TGTGCCAGCAGTTACGAGAGCCAGCGGGCCTACGAGCAGTACTTC. Encoded protein: CASSYESQRAYEQYF.

The V and J genes are TRBV18 and TRBJ1-1; D is perhaps TRBD1 (5 bases). V was pared by 3 bases and J by 3 bases, with 14 bases between. Germline values: CDR1 KGHSH, CDR2 LQKENI. The CDR3 loop spans 15 amino acids. CDR3 in DNA: TGTGCCAGCTCACCTTCCGGGACGGTTTACACTGAAGCTTTCTTT. Protein product: CASSPSGTVYTEAFF.

The J gene is TRBJ2-3, the V gene TRBV7-2; 8 bases agree with TRBD2. CDR3 length equals 18 residues. CDR1 is SGHTA and CDR2 is FQGNSA in the germline V gene. V gave up 0 bases and J gave up 6 bases; unmatched junction bases: 14. The CDR3: CASSLALASGPSRDTQYF. The CDR3 DNA follows: TGTGCCAGCAGCTTAGCGCTGGCTAGCGGGCCGTCCCGGGATACGCAGTATTTT. The whole variable domain, remainder taken from reference TRBV7-2 and TRBJ2-3, is GAGVSQSPSNKVTEKGKDVELRCDPISGHTALYWYRQSLGQGLEFLIYFQGNSAPDKSGLPSDRFSAERTGGSVSTLTIQRTQQEDSAVYLCASSLALASGPSRDTQYFGPGTRLTVL.

A note on this clone: The sample holds other DNA sequences that translate to the same CDR3. The CDR3 coding sequence is TGCAGCGTTGATGGGACATCTCAAGAGACCCAGTACTTC. This encodes CSVDGTSQETQYF. The chain recombines TRBV29-1 with TRBJ2-5, with TRBD1 as a possible D gene (6 bases). The V end was cut by 3 bases, the J end by 2 bases, with 10 bases between. CDR1 is SQVTM, CDR2 ANQGSEA, per germline. CDR3 length: 13 amino acids.

The chain carries TRBV15 and TRBJ1-5; TRBD1 might be the D (6 bases). Trimming removed 1 base from V and 3 bases from J, with 7 bases in between. CDR3 length: 14 residues. Germline V gene data show CDR1 as LNHNV and CDR2 as YYDKDF (reference sequence). The CDR3 coding sequence is TGTGCCACCAGCAGAGGACAGGCCAATCAGCCCCAGCATTTT. Its translation: CATSRGQANQPQHF.

The chain employs TRBV7-9 and TRBJ2-3, with D maybe TRBD2 (6 bases). This CDR3 is built from 17 residues. From germline, CDR1 is SEHNR and CDR2 FQNEAQ (reference sequence). V lost 4 bases to trimming and J lost 2 bases, with 19 bases between them. CDR3 sequence (DNA): TGTGCCAGCAGCTCTACGATCGGGACTCGCTACACAGATACGCAGTATTTT. Its protein product is CASSSTIGTRYTDTQYF.

The rearrangement links TRBV19 to TRBJ2-7; TRBD1 agrees at 7 bases. V gave up 4 bases and J gave up 2 bases; unmatched junction bases: 5. CDR1 is LNHDA, CDR2 SQIVND, per germline (reference sequence). This CDR3 spans 14 amino acids. CDR3 bases: TGTGCCAGTAGTAAACCCGGACAGGCCTACGAGCAGTACTTC. It encodes CASSKPGQAYEQYF. Full variable domain (rest looked up from reference TRBV19 and TRBJ2-7): DGGITQSPKYLFRKEGQNVTLSCEQNLNHDAMYWYRQDPGQGLRLIYYSQIVNDFQKGDIAEGYSVSREKKESFPLTVTSAQKNPTAFYLCASSKPGQAYEQYFGPGTRLTVT.

In DNA, the CDR3 is TGCAGCGTTGATATTAGGGGGACCTTTGGTATGAACACTGAAGCTTTCTTT. Translated: CSVDIRGTFGMNTEAFF. The chain couples TRBV29-1 to TRBJ1-1; weak D call: TRBD1 (6 bases). V lost 3 bases and J lost 0, with 20 bases in between. The CDR3 is 17 residues long. The germline CDR1 and CDR2 sequences are SQVTM and ANQGSEA.

CDR3 protein: CASSAVGFGRTNEKLFF. CDR3 sequence (DNA): TGTGCCAGCAGTGCCGTGGGGTTTGGGAGGACTAATGAAAAACTGTTTTTT. The chain recombines TRBV2 with TRBJ1-4; D gene uncertain. V lost 4 bases and J 2 bases, leaving 17 bases between the germline ends. Per germline, CDR1 SNHLY and CDR2 FYNNEI. This CDR3 is built from 17 residues.

The chain recombines TRBV2 with TRBJ1-2; D might be TRBD1 (6 bases). Germline CDR1 SNHLY, CDR2 FYNNEI. With 7 bases removed from V and 7 bases from J, the gap between germline ends came to 25 bases. This CDR3 contains 16 residues. The CDR3 is CASNPPYRVPFAGYTF. Written as DNA, the CDR3 is TGTGCCAGCAACCCCCCCTACAGGGTTCCCTTCGCTGGCTACACCTTC.

This clone has a single count. V is TRBV29-1 and J is TRBJ2-7; a possible D gene is TRBD2 (7 bases). Germline V gene sequence: CDR1 SQVTM, CDR2 ANQGSEA. This CDR3 comprises 14 residues. V was pared by 3 bases and J by 4 bases, with 16 bases between. CDR3 protein: CSVEGGYQGYEQYF. For the CDR3, the DNA is TGCAGCGTTGAGGGGGGGTACCAGGGGTACGAGCAGTACTTC.

In this sample, this clone turned up a few times. As DNA, the CDR3 is TGTGCCAGCAGCTTTGGCCGGTACGCTGAAGCTTTCTTT. It yields the protein CASSFGRYAEAFF. The rearrangement links TRBV5-6 to TRBJ1-1; D gene ambiguous. CDR3 length: 13 residues. CDR1 and CDR2 (germline): SGHDT, YYEEEE. V was cut by 2 bases and J by 6 bases, with 11 bases left in between. The full variable domain, with the rest looked up from reference TRBV5-6 and TRBJ1-1, is DAGVTQSPTHLIKTRGQQVTLRCSPKSGHDTVSWYQQALGQGPQFIFQYYEEEERQRGNFPDRFSGHQFPNYSSELNVNALLLGDSALYLCASSFGRYAEAFFGQGTRLTVV.

The chain recombines TRBV18 with TRBJ2-2; 9 nucleotides match TRBD2. V lost 2 bases, J lost 5 bases, and 9 bases stayed unmatched. The CDR3 runs 17 residues. Germline V gene sequence: CDR1 KGHSH, CDR2 LQKENI. CDR3 nucleotide sequence: TGTGCCAGCTCACCAATCCTAGCGGGGATCGAGACCGGGGAGCTGTTTTTT. It specifies CASSPILAGIETGELFF.

The rearrangement uses TRBV4-1 and TRBJ1-2, with a tentative D call TRBD1 (5 bases). This CDR3 contains 15 residues. The V gene's germline CDR1 is MGHRA and CDR2 YSYEKL. Trimming took 2 bases from V and 3 from J, leaving 13 bases between them. CDR3 sequence: CASSQSGHGDYGYTF. Here the CDR3 DNA reads TGCGCCAGCAGCCAATCCGGACACGGTGACTATGGCTACACCTTC.